These 9 T cell receptor beta chains were sequenced from one sample in a study of cytomegalovirus exposure and HLA in healthy donors. The protocol was immunoSEQ multiplex PCR, while the TCRdb copy is restricted to in-frame clones and leaves out a portion. The sample contains 180,000 or so clones, 65% to 90% of which appear only once. Sequencing was done on a sample of PBMCs. Receptors originate from a woman in her 30s in good health and CMV-seropositive.

In this sample, this clone turned up once. The V call is TRBV5-1, the J call TRBJ2-7; a weak D match, TRBD1 (5 bases). Trimming removed 0 bases at V and 3 bases at J, with 7 bases between. CDR3 length: 13 residues. Germline V CDR1 and CDR2: SGHRS, YFSETQ. The CDR3, as DNA: TGCGCCAGCAGCTTGGCAGGGAACTACGAGCAGTACTTC. This sequence encodes CASSLAGNYEQYF.

The gene calls are TRBV9 and TRBJ2-7; TRBD2 matches 7 bases. Unmatched junction bases numbered 3, after V lost 0 bases and J lost 0 bases. This CDR3 comprises 15 residues. Germline lookup yields CDR1 SGDLS and CDR2 YYNGEE. The CDR3 protein is CASSVAGGSSYEQYF. As DNA, the CDR3 is TGTGCCAGCAGCGTAGCGGGCGGGAGCTCCTACGAGCAGTACTTC.

The V gene is TRBV6-5, the J gene TRBJ2-1; perhaps TRBD1 as D (5 bases). The CDR3 is made up of 14 amino acids. Germline values: CDR1 MNHEY, CDR2 SVGAGI. Trimming shortened V by 6 bases and J by 3 bases, and 12 bases separated the two germline ends. CDR3 loop: CASRLQVRYNEQFF. For the CDR3, the DNA is TGTGCCAGCAGACTACAGGTTCGCTACAATGAGCAGTTCTTC.

V usage is TRBV27 and J usage is TRBJ1-2, with D maybe TRBD1 (5 bases). The CDR3 loop spans 12 amino acids. V lost 4 bases, J lost 7 bases, and 10 bases lay in between. CDR1 and CDR2 (germline): MNHEY, SMNVEV (reference sequence). This chain's CDR3 is CASSSGSSGYTF. The CDR3 coding sequence is TGTGCCAGCAGTTCAGGGTCATCTGGCTACACCTTC.

This clone was found a few times. The chain recombines TRBV2 with TRBJ1-5, with 8 positions matching TRBD1. Germline V gene sequence: CDR1 SNHLY, CDR2 FYNNEI. The CDR3 consists of 14 residues. Trimming took 7 bases from V and 4 from J; bases not matched to a gene: 6. The CDR3 region has the DNA TGTGCCAGCAATCCGGGACAGGCGAATCAGCCCCAGCATTTT. Translation: CASNPGQANQPQHF.

The chain employs TRBV11-2 and TRBJ2-1; 9 positions match TRBD2. Germline-derived CDR1 and CDR2 are SGHAT and FQNNGV. J was trimmed by 7 bases and V by 4 bases; bases with no gene match: 11. The CDR3 runs to 16 residues. CDR3 sequence: CASSSQIAGANNEQFF. Written as DNA, the CDR3 is TGTGCCAGCAGCTCTCAAATAGCGGGAGCGAATAATGAGCAGTTCTTC.

This rearrangement joins TRBV4-1 to TRBJ1-1; unclear D gene. Germline-derived CDR1 and CDR2 are MGHRA and YSYEKL. The CDR3 is made up of 15 amino acids. Trimming took off 0 bases at V and 3 bases at J, with 11 bases between the two ends. The CDR3 region has the DNA TGCGCCAGCAGCCAAGAACGAGTTCTGGACACTGAAGCTTTCTTT. Encoded protein: CASSQERVLDTEAFF.

There are a few counts of this clone. The chain carries TRBV6-1 and TRBJ1-4; 11 bases are shared with TRBD1. The ends lost 7 bases at V and 8 bases at J; junction bases unmatched: 6. This CDR3 contains 14 residues. Germline CDR1 is MNHNS and CDR2 is SASEGT. The CDR3 loop is CASTLDRGREKLFF. CDR3 sequence (DNA): TGTGCCAGCACCCTGGACAGGGGGCGGGAAAAACTGTTTTTT.

The chain carries TRBV6-5 and TRBJ1-3; the D is unclear. The CDR3 length is 12 residues. Germline CDR1 reads MNHEY; CDR2 reads SVGAGI. Trimming shortened V by 6 bases and J by 2 bases, and 5 bases separated the two germline ends. CDR3 bases: TGTGCCAGCAGCCCTGCTGGAAACACCATATATTTT. Amino acid sequence: CASSPAGNTIYF.